This TCR beta chain was identified during a study of long-term antiretroviral therapy in people with HIV. General study findings and limits: No data were available on ART adherence, viral resistance or therapy changes. CDR3 length ranges were narrower in HIV repertoires than in controls.

This CDR3 has 15 amino acids. Germline loops: CDR1 KGHSH, CDR2 LQKENI. The V and J ends lost 2 bases and 5 bases, in that order; junction bases with no gene match: 5. A single count supports this clone. Its antigen is currently unknown. Sequencing relied on immunoSEQ assay v3.0, run at survey level. The protocol was immunoSEQ multiplex PCR, while the TCRdb copy is restricted to in-frame clones and leaves out a portion. The sample lists about 13,000 clones, more than 80% occurring once. The TCR was taken from a man aged 40-55 years with HIV. The material was unsorted PBMCs, obtained 3.2 years before starting antiretroviral therapy. This chain connects TRBV18 to TRBJ2-7, with TRBD1 matching over 11 bases. CDR3 bases: TGTGCCAGCTCACCAGGGGACAGGGGGACAAACGAGCAGTACTTC. Protein product: CASSPGDRGTNEQYF.